The next 22 T cell receptor beta chains were all read from a single sample in a study of human T cells and chemical hapten exposure. TCRdb passed the RACE reads through MiXCR, listing each CDR3 protein once. The sample contains around 80,000 distinct CDR3 sequences, over 8.5% of which appear only once. Described time point: healthy volunteer bleed at 6 weeks. Unfractionated whole blood yielded total RNA. Specimen: whole blood. The receptors come from a male donor in good health. Some clones in this sample may be carry-over from other donors' samples.

This clonotype was counted many times. CDR3 loop: CASGWDVTDTQYF. CDR3 nucleotide sequence: TGTGCTAGTGGTTGGGACGTAACAGATACGCAGTATTTT. The chain has TRBV12-5 and TRBJ2-3; the D call may be TRBD1 or TRBD2 (5 bases each). Trimming pared 4 bases from V and 3 bases from J, leaving 8 bases between. The germline V gene encodes CDR1 LGHNT and CDR2 FRNRAP. CDR3 length: 13 residues.

This clonotype has a count of ten or more. The chain uses TRBV30 and TRBJ2-7; D remains unclear. CDR1 and CDR2 from the germline V gene are GTSNPN and SVGIG (reference sequence). The CDR3 runs to 12 residues. Trimming removed 1 base from V and 3 bases from J, with 7 bases in between. In nucleotides, the CDR3 is TGTGCCTGGAGTGAGGCTGGCTACGAGCAGTACTTC. This sequence encodes CAWSEAGYEQYF.

This clonotype showed up just a few times. This sequence joins TRBV2 and TRBJ1-2; 9 bases map to TRBD1. After removal of 6 bases from V and 8 bases from J, the junction contained 10 bases not matched to a gene. The CDR3 is 14 residues long. CDR1 and CDR2 from the germline V gene are SNHLY and FYNNEI. CDR3 loop: CASRSTGGPSGYTF. The CDR3 nucleotides read TGTGCCAGCAGGTCAACAGGGGGCCCTAGCGGCTACACCTTC. Supplemented by reference TRBV2 and TRBJ1-2, the full variable domain reads EPEVTQTPSHQVTQMGQEVILRCVPISNHLYFYWYRQILGQKVEFLVSFYNNEISEKSEIFDDQFSVERPDGSNFTLKIRSTKLEDSAMYFCASRSTGGPSGYTFGSGTRLTVV.

This clonotype occurred a few times. The rearrangement links TRBV27 to TRBJ1-5; 12 bases match TRBD1. Germline V CDR1 and CDR2: MNHEY, SMNVEV (reference sequence). Trimming at V came to 8 bases and at J to 6 bases, leaving 14 bases not matched to a gene. The CDR3 is 17 residues long. The CDR3 coding sequence is TGTGCCAGCCGAAAAGGGGGACAGGGGGCTAGGAGTCAGCCCCAGCATTTT. Amino acid sequence: CASRKGGQGARSQPQHF.

This clonotype was recorded many times. The chain couples TRBV29-1 to TRBJ1-1; TRBD1 is a possible D gene (5 bases). The CDR3 length is 12 residues. Deletions cut 7 bases from V and 2 bases from J, with 11 bases between. Germline V gene data show CDR1 as SQVTM and CDR2 as ANQGSEA. CDR3 amino acids: CSALTANTEAFF. As DNA, the CDR3 is TGCAGCGCCCTGACAGCTAACACTGAAGCTTTCTTT.

This clonotype came up many times. The V gene is TRBV12-3 or TRBV12-4, the J gene TRBJ2-1; D is unclear. This CDR3 contains 13 residues. Trimming pared 5 bases from V and 0 bases from J, leaving 5 bases between. The CDR3 nucleotides read TGTGCCAGCAGTCCCACCTCCTACAATGAGCAGTTCTTC. Encoded protein: CASSPTSYNEQFF.

The chain has TRBV20-1 and TRBJ2-7, with D perhaps matching TRBD1 (5 bases). CDR1 and CDR2 (germline): DFQATT, SNEGSKA (reference sequence). Deletions cut 5 bases from V and 6 bases from J, with 14 bases between. The length of the CDR3 is 12 residues. CDR3: CSADDQGSEQYF. The DNA for the CDR3 is TGCAGTGCTGATGACCAGGGTTCCGAGCAGTACTTC.

There are a few counts of this clonotype. The chain recombines TRBV6-5 with TRBJ1-1, with TRBD1 identical over 7 bases. This CDR3 has 12 residues. Per the germline V gene, CDR1 is MNHEY and CDR2 is SVGAGI. V dropped 2 bases and J dropped 9; count of bases not matched to a gene: 3. CDR3 coding DNA: TGTGCCAGCAGTTACCAGGGACAGAAAGCTTTCTTT. This gives the protein CASSYQGQKAFF.

The V and J genes are TRBV5-5 and TRBJ2-5; D tentatively reads TRBD1 or TRBD2 (5 bases each). Germline assignment: CDR1 SGHKS and CDR2 YYEKEE (reference sequence). V dropped 4 bases and J dropped 7 bases, with 11 bases sitting between them. This CDR3 comprises 12 residues. In DNA, the CDR3 is TGTGCCAGCAGCCGGGACCGGTGGACCCAGTACTTC. This encodes CASSRDRWTQYF.

In this sample, this clonotype turned up a few times. V usage is TRBV29-1 and J usage is TRBJ2-7, with TRBD2 matching over 14 bases. J lost 9 bases, V lost 7 bases, and 5 bases had no gene match. Looked up from germline, CDR1 is SQVTM and CDR2 is ANQGSEA. The CDR3 runs to 12 residues. The CDR3, as DNA: TGCAGCGCAAAGACTAGCGGGAGGGGGCAGTACTTC. Translating gives CSAKTSGRGQYF.

Many counts were recorded for this clonotype. This chain uses TRBV2 with TRBJ1-5, with TRBD1 identical over 9 bases. V lost 3 bases, J lost 6 bases, and 15 bases stayed unmatched. The CDR3 runs 18 residues. Germline loops: CDR1 SNHLY, CDR2 FYNNEI. CDR3 region: CASSDEGTGKVFGQPQHF. CDR3 in DNA: TGTGCCAGCAGTGATGAGGGGACAGGGAAGGTGTTCGGTCAGCCCCAGCATTTT.

Ten or more counts support this clonotype. The chain is built from TRBV2 and TRBJ2-7; TRBD2 matches 8 bases. Trimming took 9 bases from V and 0 from J; bases not matched to a gene: 10. There are 15 residues in the CDR3. Germline-derived CDR1 and CDR2 are SNHLY and FYNNEI. The CDR3, as DNA: TGTGCCAGTATCAAACGCGGGGGGTCCTCCTACGAGCAGTACTTC. Protein sequence: CASIKRGGSSYEQYF.

In this sample, this clonotype turned up many times. The chain has TRBV27 and TRBJ1-5, with D tentatively TRBD1 (5 bases). This CDR3 is built from 14 residues. The V gene lost 4 bases and the J gene lost 5 bases, with 12 bases spanning the gap. Germline V gene lookup returns CDR1 MNHEY and CDR2 SMNVEV (reference sequence). The CDR3: CASSSSGRDQPQHF. The CDR3 DNA reads as TGTGCCAGCAGTTCCTCAGGCAGGGATCAGCCCCAGCATTTT.

This clonotype has only a few counts. The chain couples TRBV6-2 or TRBV6-3 to TRBJ1-2; D is uncertain. This CDR3 is 11 amino acids long. Trimming removed 2 bases from V and 8 bases from J, with 6 bases in between. CDR1 MNHEY and CDR2 SVGEGT come from the germline V gene. The CDR3 region is CASSYTGGYTF. CDR3 nucleotides: TGTGCCAGCAGTTACACCGGCGGCTACACCTTC.

This chain connects TRBV7-2 to TRBJ1-3, with 12 bases fitting TRBD1. The CDR3 spans 15 residues. Germline assignment: CDR1 SGHTA and CDR2 FQGNSA. Losses at the gene ends were 6 bases for V and 8 bases for J; bases not matched to a gene: 8. CDR3 residues: CASRPGQGASHTIYF. For the CDR3, the DNA is TGTGCCAGCAGACCGGGACAGGGGGCGAGTCACACCATATATTTT.

This clonotype was seen a few times. The rearrangement uses TRBV27 and TRBJ1-5, with TRBD1 identical over 7 bases. The CDR3 contains 15 residues. After removal of 4 bases from V and 2 bases from J, the junction contained 5 bases not matched to a gene. In germline, CDR1 is MNHEY, CDR2 SMNVEV (reference sequence). For the CDR3, the DNA is TGTGCCAGCAGTTCCCTACAGGGGCGCAATCAGCCCCAGCATTTT. This gives the protein CASSSLQGRNQPQHF.

The table lists this clonotype with many counts. The rearrangement joins TRBV7-2 to TRBJ1-1, with D hard to call. The germline gives CDR1 SGHTA, CDR2 FQGNSA. Between the trimmed V and J ends, which lost 1 base and 1 base, there was a span of 7 bases. This CDR3 comprises 14 residues. CDR3 in amino acids: CASSLVHRNTEAFF. CDR3 DNA sequence: TGTGCCAGCAGCTTAGTTCACCGGAACACTGAAGCTTTCTTT.

At least ten counts were recorded for this clonotype. The chain has TRBV6-6 and TRBJ2-2; D is unclear. The CDR3 covers 15 residues. The V end lost 4 bases, the J end lost 0 bases, and 9 bases lay between the germline ends. Germline lookup yields CDR1 MNHNY and CDR2 SVGAGI (reference sequence). CDR3 in amino acids: CASSSQSANTGELFF. The DNA for the CDR3 is TGTGCCAGCAGTTCCCAATCGGCGAACACCGGGGAGCTGTTTTTT.

This clonotype was recorded at least ten times. The V call is TRBV6-1, the J call TRBJ1-1; the D is unclear. Germline lookup yields CDR1 MNHNS and CDR2 SASEGT. This CDR3 is built from 13 residues. V was pared by 6 bases and J by 3 bases, with 11 bases between. The CDR3 DNA sequence: TGTGCCAGCAGCAGGCGATACGACACTGAAGCTTTCTTT. It encodes CASSRRYDTEAFF.

This clonotype was recorded many times. The V and J genes are TRBV12-3 or TRBV12-4 and TRBJ2-2; TRBD1 might be the D (6 bases). V was trimmed by 5 bases and J by 0 bases, leaving 7 bases between them. The length of the CDR3 is 14 residues. The CDR3 here is CASSGTPNTGELFF. In DNA, the CDR3 is TGTGCCAGCAGTGGGACACCGAACACCGGGGAGCTGTTTTTT.

V gene TRBV29-1 combines with J gene TRBJ1-2, with TRBD1 as a possible D gene (5 bases). Trimming pared 7 bases from V and 3 bases from J, leaving 15 bases between. The CDR3 runs 13 residues. Germline CDR1 reads SQVTM; CDR2 reads ANQGSEA. Here the CDR3 reads CSAEQGTDYGYTF. CDR3 DNA sequence: TGCAGCGCTGAGCAGGGAACGGACTATGGCTACACCTTC. The full variable domain, completed using reference TRBV29-1 and TRBJ1-2, is SAVISQKPSRDICQRGTSLTIQCQVDSQVTMMFWYRQQPGQSLTLIATANQGSEATYESGFVIDKFPISRPNLTFSTLTVSNMSPEDSSIYLCSAEQGTDYGYTFGSGTRLTVV.

This rearrangement joins TRBV12-3 or TRBV12-4 to TRBJ1-5; D is unclear. This CDR3 has 14 residues. V was pared by 1 base and J by 2 bases, with 6 bases between. For the CDR3, the DNA is TGTGCCAGCAGTTTAGATGGTGGCAATCAGCCCCAGCATTTT. Protein: CASSLDGGNQPQHF.